This is a list of T cell receptor beta chains from one sample in a study of radiation and T cells in renal cell carcinoma. Sequenced by immunoSEQ multiplex PCR; TCRdb stores in-frame clones only, minus some. The sample lists about 150,000 clones; around 90% were seen once. The sequences come from blood, collected from a patient whose treatment included radiotherapy and nephrectomy. The receptor source for this set is a woman in her 70s with renal cell carcinoma. Each CDR3 is given with its conserved first and last residue. Each record gives: J gene, V gene, clone size, D gene, CDR3 protein, CDR3 DNA. The D gene is left open where the match is weak. A clone size is listed for some rows: how often the clone was seen (once, few, many), or a class if it is expanded.

J: TRBJ2-3
V: TRBV7-9
size: -
D: -
CDR3: CASSLFHKTDTQYF
DNA: TGTGCCAGCAGCTTATTTCACAAAACAGATACGCAGTATTTT

J: TRBJ2-7
V: TRBV28
size: -
D: -
CDR3: CASSAMALEQYF
DNA: TGTGCCAGCTCTGCAATGGCTCTCGAGCAGTACTTC

J: TRBJ2-7
V: TRBV4-1
size: -
D: -
CDR3: CASSRYFRDFSSYEQYF
DNA: TGCGCCAGCAGCCGATACTTCCGGGACTTCAGCTCCTACGAGCAGTACTTC

J: TRBJ2-3
V: TRBV2
size: -
D: -
CDR3: CASSEDLGVDTQYF
DNA: TGTGCCAGCAGTGAAGACCTCGGAGTAGATACGCAGTATTTT

J: TRBJ1-6
V: TRBV6-1
size: -
D: -
CDR3: CASSERLYNSPLHF
DNA: TGTGCCAGCAGTGAACGGTTATATAATTCACCCCTCCACTTT

J: TRBJ1-5
V: TRBV6-1
size: -
D: -
CDR3: CASSEGLFGSNQPQHF
DNA: TGTGCCAGCAGTGAAGGCCTGTTTGGTAGCAATCAGCCCCAGCATTTT

J: TRBJ2-3
V: TRBV18
size: -
D: -
CDR3: CASSPGEITDTQYF
DNA: TGTGCCAGCTCACCAGGAGAGATCACAGATACGCAGTATTTT

J: TRBJ2-1
V: TRBV7-9
size: -
D: TRBD2
CDR3: CASSQPSGITNNYNEQFF
DNA: TGTGCCAGCAGCCAACCTAGCGGCATCACAAATAACTACAATGAGCAGTTCTTC

J: TRBJ2-5
V: TRBV27
size: -
D: TRBD2
CDR3: CASSLSNALPGGAETQYF
DNA: TGTGCCAGCAGTTTATCGAACGCCCTGCCGGGGGGGGCAGAGACCCAGTACTTC

J: TRBJ1-4
V: TRBV28
size: -
D: TRBD1
CDR3: CASSTRMGTVNEKLFF
DNA: TGTGCCAGCAGTACCCGTATGGGGACAGTTAATGAAAAACTGTTTTTT

J: TRBJ1-3
V: TRBV5-4
size: -
D: -
CDR3: CASYYTGGGGNTIYF
DNA: TGTGCCAGCTACTACACCGGGGGGGGCGGAAACACCATATATTTT

J: TRBJ1-5
V: TRBV28
size: -
D: TRBD1
CDR3: CASRTGQGLLQPQHF
DNA: TGTGCCAGCAGAACAGGACAGGGACTACTCCAGCCCCAGCATTTT

J: TRBJ2-1
V: TRBV7-2
size: -
D: TRBD2
CDR3: CASRPGLAGGRHNEQFF
DNA: TGTGCCAGCAGGCCGGGACTAGCGGGGGGGCGTCACAATGAGCAGTTCTTC

J: TRBJ1-2
V: TRBV10-3
size: -
D: -
CDR3: CAISEIGTDGYTF
DNA: TGTGCCATCAGTGAGATAGGGACTGATGGCTACACCTTC

J: TRBJ1-3
V: TRBV28
size: -
D: -
CDR3: CASSLPGSLSGNTIYF
DNA: TGTGCCAGCAGTTTACCAGGGTCCCTCTCTGGAAACACCATATATTTT

J: TRBJ1-5
V: TRBV7-9
size: -
D: TRBD1
CDR3: CASSTGTGMVDQPQHF
DNA: TGTGCCAGCAGCACAGGGACAGGGATGGTCGATCAGCCCCAGCATTTT

J: TRBJ2-1
V: TRBV19
size: -
D: TRBD1
CDR3: CASSIDRGPYNEQFF
DNA: TGTGCCAGTAGTATCGACAGGGGCCCCTACAATGAGCAGTTCTTC

J: TRBJ1-4
V: TRBV19
size: -
D: TRBD1
CDR3: CASSFFGDSGEKLFF
DNA: TGTGCCAGTAGTTTCTTTGGGGACAGTGGTGAAAAACTGTTTTTT

J: TRBJ2-1
V: TRBV5-4
size: -
D: -
CDR3: CASSLAGGYNNEQFF
DNA: TGTGCCAGCAGCTTGGCAGGGGGGTACAACAATGAGCAGTTCTTC

J: TRBJ2-7
V: TRBV27
size: -
D: -
CDR3: CASSFRDGYEQYF
DNA: TGTGCCAGCAGTTTCAGGGATGGCTACGAGCAGTACTTC

J: TRBJ1-4
V: TRBV11-3
size: -
D: TRBD1
CDR3: CASSSAETGRRKLFF
DNA: TGTGCCAGCAGCTCAGCCGAGACAGGGAGGCGGAAACTGTTTTTT

J: TRBJ2-7
V: TRBV19
size: -
D: TRBD1
CDR3: CASSPTGTAYEQYF
DNA: TGTGCCAGTAGTCCGACAGGGACCGCCTACGAGCAGTACTTC

J: TRBJ2-1
V: TRBV5-1
size: -
D: -
CDR3: CASSPSAGWQGDNEQFF
DNA: TGCGCCAGCAGCCCCTCGGCGGGCTGGCAAGGGGACAATGAGCAGTTCTTC

J: TRBJ1-1
V: TRBV14
size: -
D: -
CDR3: CASSQGAIQAFF
DNA: TGTGCCAGCAGCCAGGGGGCCATCCAAGCTTTCTTT

J: TRBJ2-7
V: TRBV6-5
size: -
D: -
CDR3: CASSRGDGYEQYF
DNA: TGTGCCAGCAGTCGTGGGGACGGCTACGAGCAGTACTTC

J: TRBJ2-5
V: TRBV4-3
size: -
D: -
CDR3: CASSQPGLSETQYF
DNA: TGCGCCAGCAGCCAACCGGGACTGTCGGAGACCCAGTACTTC

J: TRBJ1-2
V: TRBV7-2
size: -
D: -
CDR3: CASSLEGTPYGYTF
DNA: TGTGCCAGCAGCTTAGAAGGGACACCCTATGGCTACACCTTC

J: TRBJ2-2
V: TRBV14
size: once
D: -
CDR3: CASSQSQGYTGELFF
DNA: TGTGCCAGCAGCCAGTCACAGGGATACACCGGGGAGCTGTTTTTT

J: TRBJ1-4
V: TRBV19
size: -
D: -
CDR3: CASDRLGRPGKLFF
DNA: TGTGCCAGTGATCGCCTAGGACGGCCAGGAAAACTGTTTTTT

J: TRBJ2-7
V: TRBV10-1
size: -
D: TRBD1
CDR3: CANDETGGPHPGSYEQYF
DNA: TGCGCCAACGATGAAACAGGGGGCCCCCACCCTGGCTCCTACGAGCAGTACTTC

J: TRBJ2-1
V: TRBV9
size: once
D: TRBD1
CDR3: CASSPRTGPKIYNEQFF
DNA: TGTGCCAGCAGCCCCAGGACAGGCCCCAAAATATACAATGAGCAGTTCTTC